The 17 T cell receptor beta chains below come from one sample, sequenced in a study of blood T cell repertoires in COVID-19. The protocol was immunoSEQ multiplex PCR, while the TCRdb copy is restricted to in-frame clones and leaves out a portion. The table records 70,000 to 95,000 clones, around nine tenths of them present only once. Sequencing was done on a sample of peripheral blood. These receptors originate from a man aged 45-65 years with acute or convalescent COVID-19.

The chain joins TRBV18 to TRBJ2-3; 12 bases align to TRBD1. Trimming removed 8 bases from V and 0 bases from J; junction bases left unmatched: 15. CDR1 is KGHSH and CDR2 is LQKENI in the germline V gene. The CDR3 covers 19 residues. The CDR3 sequence: CASGPGDRGPGQSTDTQYF. The CDR3 nucleotides read TGTGCCAGCGGTCCAGGGGACAGGGGGCCGGGTCAAAGCACAGATACGCAGTATTTT.

The chain links TRBV5-6 to TRBJ2-7; no clear D gene. V lost 4 bases and J lost 6, with 11 bases in between. This CDR3 contains 12 residues. CDR1 is SGHDT and CDR2 is YYEEEE in the germline V gene. CDR3 coding DNA: TGTGCCAGCAGCAATCGTCCCAGCGAGCAGTACTTC. This translates into CASSNRPSEQYF. The full variable domain, with the rest looked up from reference TRBV5-6 and TRBJ2-7, is DAGVTQSPTHLIKTRGQQVTLRCSPKSGHDTVSWYQQALGQGPQFIFQYYEEEERQRGNFPDRFSGHQFPNYSSELNVNALLLGDSALYLCASSNRPSEQYFGPGTRLTVT.

The chain employs TRBV5-1 and TRBJ1-6; TRBD1 agrees at 7 bases. The germline gives CDR1 SGHRS, CDR2 YFSETQ. The CDR3 length is 17 residues. V lost 3 bases and J lost 6; bases outside the gene matches: 12. CDR3 in amino acids: CASSSLPQGILNSPLHF. The CDR3 nucleotides read TGCGCCAGCAGCTCACTCCCACAGGGGATACTTAATTCACCCCTCCACTTT.

The chain uses TRBV5-1 and TRBJ2-2; 8 bases fit TRBD2. The CDR3 has 15 amino acids. Germline assignment: CDR1 SGHRS and CDR2 YFSETQ. The V and J ends lost 1 base and 5 bases, in that order; junction bases with no gene match: 4. The chain's CDR3 is CASSLSGGGTGELFF. The CDR3 region has the DNA TGCGCCAGCAGCTTGAGCGGGGGAGGGACCGGGGAGCTGTTTTTT. The entire variable domain, with the rest obtained from reference TRBV5-1 and TRBJ2-2, is as follows: KAGVTQTPRYLIKTRGQQVTLSCSPISGHRSVSWYQQTPGQGLQFLFEYFSETQRNKGNFPGRFSGRQFSNSRSEMNVSTLELGDSALYLCASSLSGGGTGELFFGEGSRLTVL.

J is TRBJ2-3 and V is TRBV28; TRBD2 matches 10 bases. V lost 6 bases, J lost 6 bases, and 9 bases stayed unmatched. The CDR3 spans 15 residues. Germline lookup yields CDR1 MDHEN and CDR2 SYDVKM. The CDR3 DNA reads TGTGCCAGCAGGGGGGGGCTAGCGGGAGCGGATACGCAGTATTTT. This sequence encodes CASRGGLAGADTQYF.

The rearrangement uses TRBV7-2 and TRBJ2-5, with 7 bases aligning to TRBD2. CDR1 and CDR2 (germline): SGHTA, FQGNSA. J gave up 2 bases and V 1 base, and 10 bases lay outside the gene matches. This CDR3 has 17 amino acids. The DNA of the CDR3 is TGTGCCAGCAGCTTAGAAGGGAGACTAGCCTTTCAAGAGACCCAGTACTTC. Its translation: CASSLEGRLAFQETQYF.

The rearrangement joins TRBV7-7 to TRBJ2-3, with D perhaps matching TRBD2 (5 bases). CDR3 length: 17 residues. Per the germline V gene, CDR1 is SSHAT and CDR2 is FNYEAQ (reference sequence). V lost 4 bases and J lost 0, with 17 bases in between. CDR3 amino acids: CASSSHLWTRSTDTQYF. The CDR3 DNA reads TGTGCCAGCAGCTCCCACCTTTGGACTCGTAGCACAGATACGCAGTATTTT.

V is TRBV28 and J is TRBJ2-7; the D gene is possibly TRBD1 (6 bases). V gave up 2 bases and J gave up 5 bases, with 7 bases separating them. CDR1 is MDHEN, CDR2 SYDVKM, per germline. The CDR3 covers 12 residues. The chain's CDR3 is CASSLGQNEQYF. CDR3 nucleotides: TGTGCCAGCAGTTTAGGACAGAACGAGCAGTACTTC.

There are a few counts of this clone. J is TRBJ2-1 and V is TRBV24-1, with D hard to call. The CDR3 totals 13 residues. V was clipped by 0 bases and J by 7 bases, with 6 bases between them. Germline V gene sequence: CDR1 KGHDR, CDR2 SFDVKD. The CDR3 loop is CATSDLARNEQFF. The CDR3 region has the DNA TGTGCCACCAGTGATTTGGCGAGGAATGAGCAGTTCTTC.

The chain has TRBV11-2 and TRBJ2-7; D possibly corresponds to TRBD1 (5 bases). The CDR3 is made up of 14 amino acids. CDR1 is SGHAT, CDR2 FQNNGV, per germline. V was shortened by 1 base and J by 5 bases, with 12 bases between the two germline ends. The CDR3 spells CASSLGQGIDEQYV. CDR3 sequence (DNA): TGTGCCAGCAGCTTAGGGCAGGGAATTGACGAGCAGTACGTC.

The rearrangement uses TRBV5-4 and TRBJ1-1; D perhaps matches TRBD1 (6 bases). Between the trimmed V and J ends, which lost 4 bases and 7 bases, there was a span of 17 bases. This CDR3 has 14 amino acids. The germline CDR1 and CDR2 sequences are SGHNT and YYREEE (reference sequence). CDR3 region: CASSQRGGQNEAFF. CDR3 bases: TGTGCCAGCAGCCAACGGGGCGGACAGAATGAAGCTTTCTTT.

The chain joins TRBV5-1 to TRBJ2-1; maybe TRBD2 (6 bases). Germline V gene lookup returns CDR1 SGHRS and CDR2 YFSETQ. V was clipped by 0 bases and J by 9 bases, with 16 bases between them. This CDR3 has 15 residues. For the CDR3, the DNA is TGCGCCAGCAGCTTGGCGTGGGGGAACGGGGGTGAGCAGTTCTTC. Its translation is CASSLAWGNGGEQFF.

The chain has TRBV19 and TRBJ2-7; D is perhaps TRBD2 (5 bases). The length of the CDR3 is 14 residues. Germline V gene lookup returns CDR1 LNHDA and CDR2 SQIVND (reference sequence). The V and J ends lost 5 bases and 2 bases respectively, with 13 bases between them. This CDR3 reads CASSSSGIAYEQYF. As DNA, the CDR3 is TGTGCCAGTAGTTCCTCCGGGATTGCCTACGAGCAGTACTTC.

The V gene is TRBV15, the J gene TRBJ2-1; D is ambiguous. V lost 0 bases and J 10 bases, leaving 7 bases between the germline ends. Germline V lookup: CDR1 LNHNV, CDR2 YYDKDF (reference sequence). The length of the CDR3 is 12 residues. The CDR3 loop reads CATSRDRHEQFF. Here the CDR3 DNA reads TGTGCCACCAGCAGAGATAGACACGAGCAGTTCTTC.

The chain recombines TRBV5-6 with TRBJ1-5; unclear D gene. Germline V lookup: CDR1 SGHDT, CDR2 YYEEEE. This CDR3 spans 14 amino acids. Trimming stripped 0 bases from V and 7 bases from J, with 11 bases between. The CDR3 sequence: CASSLAVGGQPQHF. In DNA, the CDR3 is TGTGCCAGCAGCTTGGCGGTGGGAGGCCAGCCCCAGCATTTT.

The chain has TRBV2 and TRBJ2-1; a possible D gene is TRBD2 (6 bases). The CDR3 consists of 12 residues. The germline gives CDR1 SNHLY, CDR2 FYNNEI. The V end lost 6 bases, the J end lost 9 bases, and 12 bases lay between the germline ends. CDR3 sequence (DNA): TGTGCCAGCAGCGGATTGGGGGGTGAGCAGTTCTTC. It translates to CASSGLGGEQFF.

V and J are TRBV19 and TRBJ2-1, with 14 bases that match TRBD2. Germline-derived CDR1 and CDR2 are LNHDA and SQIVND (reference sequence). J lost 9 bases, V lost 7 bases, and 8 bases had no gene match. This CDR3 has 15 residues. Here the CDR3 reads CASKTGLAGVGEQFF. The CDR3 region has the DNA TGTGCCAGTAAAACGGGACTAGCGGGAGTAGGTGAGCAGTTCTTC.